This T cell receptor beta chain was sequenced during a study of cytomegalovirus exposure and HLA in healthy donors. Study at large: In an early release, HLA-typed donors contributed approximately 82 million unique TCR sequences. Study-level points and caveats: In vitro, a few CMV-associated chains proved specific for CMV antigens. Presence/absence analyses rested on an assumption that sequencing depth was roughly uniform across donors.

It was with 60 Vbeta and 13 Jbeta primers that the PCR ran. The assay was immunoSEQ multiplex PCR, and TCRdb's table has in-frame clones only and misses some. This table holds approximately 100,000 clones, roughly 84% found once. Points on this clone: Its target is unknown.

Germline V gene lookup returns CDR1 SGDLS and CDR2 YYNGEE. This CDR3 has 13 residues. V was shortened by 0 bases and J by 5 bases, with 9 bases between the two germline ends. Whereas donors were nominally healthy upon sampling, unrecorded immune exposures were probable. V usage is TRBV9 and J usage is TRBJ2-7; no clear D gene. The clonotype originates from a young woman in good health and CMV-seronegative. Sample: PBMCs. The CDR3 spells CASSVGPLDEQYF. The CDR3 nucleotides are TGTGCCAGCAGCGTAGGTCCGCTAGACGAGCAGTACTTC.